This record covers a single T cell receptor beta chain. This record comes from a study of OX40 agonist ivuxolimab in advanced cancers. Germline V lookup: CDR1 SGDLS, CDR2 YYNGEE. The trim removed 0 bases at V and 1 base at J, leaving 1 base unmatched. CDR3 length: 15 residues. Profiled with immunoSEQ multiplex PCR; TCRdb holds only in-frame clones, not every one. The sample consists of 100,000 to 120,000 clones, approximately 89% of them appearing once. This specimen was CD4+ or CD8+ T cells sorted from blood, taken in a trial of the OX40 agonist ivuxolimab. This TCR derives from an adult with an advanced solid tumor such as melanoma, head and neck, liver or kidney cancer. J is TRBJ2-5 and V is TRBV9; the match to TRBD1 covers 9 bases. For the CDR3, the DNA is TGTGCCAGCAGCGTAGAGGACAGGGGCCAAGAGACCCAGTACTTC. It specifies CASSVEDRGQETQYF.